A single sample is the source of the 30 T cell receptor beta chains below, sequenced in a study of molecular identifiers for immune sequencing clone quantification. TCRdb reanalysed the PCR reads using MiXCR and keeps one entry per CDR3 protein. The repertoire has about 97,000 distinct CDR3 sequences, less than 25% of them found once; the top ten carry roughly 1%. Sequenced: naive CD8+ T cells from blood, with Jurkat cell RNA spiked in. Subset here: FACS-sorted CD8+CD4-CCR7+CD45RA+ naive T cells. The receptors here all came from a human donor in good health. Some libraries in this study had Jurkat cell RNA spiked in.

Points on this clonotype: This could be a read error, since a much larger clone is one nucleotide away. The V and J genes are TRBV27 and TRBJ1-1; D remains unclear. The CDR3 has 13 amino acids. V dropped 8 bases and J dropped 4 bases, with 14 bases sitting between them. The germline V gene encodes CDR1 MNHEY and CDR2 SMNVEV (reference sequence). CDR3 sequence reads: CASCPGASTEAFF. The CDR3 DNA follows: TGTGCCAGCTGTCCCGGAGCTAGCACTGAAGCTTTCTTT.

V is TRBV7-9 and J is TRBJ2-5; either TRBD1 or TRBD2 may fit D (5 bases each). Germline loops: CDR1 SEHNR, CDR2 FQNEAQ (reference sequence). V lost 5 bases and J 0 bases, leaving 10 bases between the germline ends. The CDR3 consists of 14 residues. The CDR3 protein is CASSRDGHQETQYF. The CDR3 nucleotides are TGTGCCAGCAGCCGGGACGGCCACCAAGAGACCCAGTACTTC. Together with reference TRBV7-9 and TRBJ2-5, the CDR3 gives the full variable domain: DTGVSQNPRHKITKRGQNVTFRCDPISEHNRLYWYRQTLGQGPEFLTYFQNEAQLEKSRLLSDRFSAERPKGSFSTLEIQRTEQGDSAMYLCASSRDGHQETQYFGPGTRLLVL.

This chain uses TRBV20-1 with TRBJ2-7; 11 bases align to TRBD1. The V gene's germline CDR1 is DFQATT and CDR2 SNEGSKA (reference sequence). With 6 bases clipped from V and 3 bases from J, the junction kept 4 bases outside the gene matches. The CDR3 has 13 amino acids. DNA of the CDR3: TGCAGTGCCGCCGGGACAGGGGGCTACGAGCAGTACTTC. Protein product: CSAAGTGGYEQYF.

This chain uses TRBV12-3 or TRBV12-4 with TRBJ1-1; D is undetermined. Trimming took off 5 bases at V and 3 bases at J, with 10 bases between the two ends. The CDR3 extends over 13 amino acids. CDR3 DNA sequence: TGTGCCAGCAGTACCGGGTACTACACTGAAGCTTTCTTT. Amino acids: CASSTGYYTEAFF.

This rearrangement joins TRBV6-2 or TRBV6-3 to TRBJ2-1; 7 bases are shared with TRBD2. Germline V CDR1 and CDR2: MNHEY, SVGEGT. The CDR3 length is 16 residues. Germline trimming cut 8 bases from V and 4 bases from J; bases unmatched to any gene: 14. Here the CDR3 DNA reads TGTGCCAGCGCCTCCAGACTAGCCCTCCGGTACAATGAGCAGTTCTTC. Encoded protein: CASASRLALRYNEQFF.

This clonotype was found many times. Relative to the germline gene, one junction end is altered; a read error may explain this. The chain carries TRBV6-1 and TRBJ2-3; D is ambiguous. The CDR3 runs to 11 residues. Germline CDR1 and CDR2: MNHNS and SASEGT. Here the CDR3 reads CASSKADTQYF. The DNA for the CDR3 is TGTGCCAGCAGTAAAGCAGATACGCAGTATTTT.

This clonotype was seen at least ten times. The V call is TRBV6-5, the J call TRBJ2-5; tentatively, D is TRBD1 or TRBD2 (5 bases each). The germline V gene has CDR1 MNHEY and CDR2 SVGAGI. CDR3 length equals 14 residues. Trimming removed 2 bases at V and 4 bases at J, with 11 bases between. CDR3 DNA sequence: TGTGCCAGCAGTTACGGGACGTTCGGAGAGACCCAGTACTTC. Translation gives CASSYGTFGETQYF.

The CDR3 spells CASTDTNTEAFF. In DNA form, the CDR3 reads TGTGCCAGCACAGACACGAACACTGAAGCTTTCTTT. The rearrangement links TRBV6-2 or TRBV6-3 to TRBJ1-1; D gene uncertain. Per the germline V gene, CDR1 is MNHEY and CDR2 is SVGEGT. Trimming stripped 7 bases from V and 1 base from J, with 7 bases between. CDR3 size: 12 residues.

This clonotype was counted only a few times. V gene TRBV5-6 combines with J gene TRBJ1-1; D remains unclear. This CDR3 spans 14 amino acids. Germline V gene sequence: CDR1 SGHDT, CDR2 YYEEEE. The V gene lost 5 bases and the J gene lost 3 bases, with 14 bases spanning the gap. The CDR3 reads CASRGWGSYTEAFF. The CDR3 coding sequence is TGTGCCAGCAGGGGTTGGGGTTCTTACACTGAAGCTTTCTTT.

This clonotype was detected ten times or more. The chain is built from TRBV4-1 and TRBJ2-1, with D tentatively TRBD1 (5 bases). Trimming removed 3 bases at V and 10 bases at J, with 13 bases between. CDR1 is MGHRA and CDR2 is YSYEKL in the germline V gene. The CDR3 runs to 13 residues. The CDR3 DNA reads as TGCGCCAGCAGCCAGCCCGTGGGGCCCGAGCAGTTCTTC. As protein: CASSQPVGPEQFF.

As to this clonotype: Since a much larger clone is just one base distant, this may be a read error. This chain uses TRBV18 with TRBJ2-5; D is unclear. Germline CDR1 is KGHSH and CDR2 is LQKENI. Trimming stripped 4 bases from V and 1 base from J, with 10 bases between. The CDR3 contains 14 residues. For the CDR3, the DNA is TGTGCCAGCTCACACACCCGAGCCCAAGAGACCCAGTACTTC. This encodes CASSHTRAQETQYF.

This rearrangement joins TRBV3-1 to TRBJ2-2, with a tentative D call TRBD1 (7 bases). Germline lookup yields CDR1 LGHDT and CDR2 YNNKEL (reference sequence). V lost 4 bases and J 4 bases, leaving 19 bases between the germline ends. The CDR3 runs to 17 residues. This CDR3 is CASSPEGGGRPTGELFF. In DNA form, the CDR3 reads TGTGCCAGCAGCCCAGAAGGAGGGGGCCGGCCCACCGGGGAGCTGTTTTTT.

At least ten counts were recorded for this clonotype. This chain links TRBV30 with TRBJ2-7; D uncertain. The CDR3 runs 13 residues. Germline lookup yields CDR1 GTSNPN and CDR2 SVGIG (reference sequence). V was shortened by 5 bases and J by 3 bases, with 14 bases between the two germline ends. The CDR3 spells CAWSRGRFYEQYF. As DNA, the CDR3 is TGTGCCTGGTCCCGAGGTAGATTCTACGAGCAGTACTTC.

In its sample, this clonotype was seen many times. This rearrangement joins TRBV12-3 or TRBV12-4 to TRBJ2-5; 9 bases are a match to TRBD2. This CDR3 has 16 amino acids. V trimming: 0 bases; J trimming: 5 bases; junction bases outside the gene matches: 7. The DNA for the CDR3 is TGTGCCAGCAGTTTAGCTAGCGGGAGATTCGTCGAGACCCAGTACTTC. Amino acid sequence: CASSLASGRFVETQYF.

On this clonotype itself: A read error may be the cause here, since a much bigger clone is one base away. The genes are TRBV19 and TRBJ1-5, with D unresolved. CDR3 length: 15 amino acids. CDR1 is LNHDA, CDR2 SQIVND, per germline (reference sequence). This CDR3 reads CASSIQGNTNQPQRF. CDR3 bases: TGTGCCAGTAGTATTCAAGGGAATACCAATCAGCCCCAGCGTTTT.

The count of this clonotype is one. A much bigger clone sits one base away, suggesting this may be a read error. The chain has TRBV20-1 and TRBJ2-3; 8 nucleotides agree with TRBD1. This CDR3 comprises 15 residues. The V gene's germline CDR1 is DFQATT and CDR2 SNEGSKA (reference sequence). For the CDR3, the DNA is TGCAGTGCCTGGGACAGGCTCGCGAGCACAGATGCGCAGTATTTT. Its translation is CSAWDRLASTDAQYF.

This clonotype was seen many times. The CDR3 region is CASSPPIREGSYEQYF. The CDR3 nucleotides read TGTGCCAGCAGCCCGCCGATCCGGGAGGGATCCTACGAGCAGTACTTC. The chain recombines TRBV5-6 with TRBJ2-7, with 8 bases lining up with TRBD2. With V trimmed by 4 bases and J by 1 base, 10 bases remained unmatched. Germline V gene lookup returns CDR1 SGHDT and CDR2 YYEEEE. CDR3 size: 16 residues.

The chain combines TRBV19 with TRBJ2-2, with TRBD1 matching 10 bases. This CDR3 has 17 residues. Germline V gene lookup returns CDR1 LNHDA and CDR2 SQIVND (reference sequence). V lost 7 bases, J lost 3 bases, and 11 bases stayed unmatched. This CDR3 is CASTNPGQGLYTGELFF. The CDR3 DNA follows: TGTGCCAGTACCAACCCGGGACAGGGGTTGTACACCGGGGAGCTGTTTTTT.

In this sample, this clonotype turned up many times. The V gene is TRBV25-1, the J gene TRBJ2-1, with 7 nucleotides matching TRBD2. Trimming took 3 bases from V and 6 from J; bases not matched to a gene: 11. Germline V gives CDR1 MGHDK, CDR2 SYGVNS. CDR3 length equals 16 residues. CDR3 DNA: TGTGCCAGCAGTGATACACTACTAGCGTGGACCAATGAGCAGTTCTTC. It translates to CASSDTLLAWTNEQFF.

This clonotype was seen repeatedly, ten times or more. V and J are TRBV28 and TRBJ2-4; D unresolved. Germline V lookup: CDR1 MDHEN, CDR2 SYDVKM. V dropped 6 bases and J dropped 7 bases, with 7 bases sitting between them. The CDR3 is 11 residues long. In DNA form, the CDR3 reads TGTGCCAGCAGGAAAATCAACATTCAGTACTTC. Translation: CASRKINIQYF.

This clonotype has more than one count but fewer than ten. The chain links TRBV7-2 to TRBJ1-5, with D possibly matching TRBD1 (6 bases). V was shortened by 4 bases and J by 0 bases, with 19 bases between the two germline ends. The V gene's germline CDR1 is SGHTA and CDR2 FQGNSA. CDR3 size: 18 residues. The DNA of the CDR3 is TGTGCCAGCAGCTCGAGCCCCTTCAGGGGATATAGCAATCAGCCCCAGCATTTT. Its protein is CASSSSPFRGYSNQPQHF.

This clonotype was recorded many times. The chain uses TRBV10-2 and TRBJ2-3; 8 bases are a match to TRBD1. Germline CDR1 WSHSY, CDR2 SAAADI. This CDR3 contains 13 residues. The V and J ends lost 2 bases and 6 bases, in that order; junction bases with no gene match: 1. The CDR3, as DNA: TGCGCCAGCAGTGAGAACAGGGGGGATACGCAGTATTTT. Its translation: CASSENRGDTQYF.

This clonotype was picked up one time. The V call is TRBV2, the J call TRBJ2-7; TRBD2 aligns across 11 bases. The CDR3 has 15 residues. The J segment lost 0 bases and the V segment lost 5 bases, leaving 3 bases of the junction unmatched. Germline loops: CDR1 SNHLY, CDR2 FYNNEI. CDR3 DNA: TGTGCCAGCAGTAGACTAGCGGGGAGCTCCTACGAGCAGTACTTC. Amino acid sequence: CASSRLAGSSYEQYF.

The chain combines TRBV5-5 with TRBJ2-5; the D gene could be TRBD1 or TRBD2 (5 bases each). Per germline, CDR1 SGHKS and CDR2 YYEKEE (reference sequence). Between the trimmed V and J ends, which lost 1 base and 5 bases, there was a span of 9 bases. This CDR3 is 13 amino acids long. The CDR3 DNA is TGTGCCAGCAGCTTGCAGGGCGGGGAGACCCAGTACTTC. It specifies CASSLQGGETQYF.

Only a few counts were recorded for this clonotype. V gene TRBV7-6 combines with J gene TRBJ1-5; 8 bases fit TRBD1. V gave up 6 bases and J gave up 6 bases; unmatched junction bases: 4. This CDR3 has 13 amino acids. Germline V gene sequence: CDR1 SGHVS, CDR2 FNYEAQ. CDR3 residues: CASSQGAVQPQHF. The CDR3 DNA reads as TGTGCCAGCAGTCAGGGGGCGGTTCAGCCCCAGCATTTT.

This clonotype was recorded at least ten times. The CDR3 is CAREYEQYF. CDR3 nucleotides: TGTGCCAGGGAATACGAGCAGTACTTC. The chain is built from TRBV19 and TRBJ2-7; unclear D gene. V was pared by 9 bases and J by 4 bases, with 4 bases between. The CDR3 is 9 residues long. Germline lookup yields CDR1 LNHDA and CDR2 SQIVND (reference sequence).

Details on this clonotype: Possible read error: a much larger clone is one base away. V usage is TRBV24-1 and J usage is TRBJ2-1, with 8 bases that match TRBD2. The CDR3 extends over 13 amino acids. Germline V CDR1 and CDR2: KGHDR, SFDVKD. V was pared by 9 bases and J by 12 bases, with 12 bases of the junction left unmatched. The CDR3 DNA reads as TGTGCCACCGGAAAACTAGCGGTCCCCGTGCAGTTCTTC. This translates into CATGKLAVPVQFF.

On this clonotype itself: This sequence may be a read error, since a much larger clone differs from it by one base. The chain joins TRBV7-9 to TRBJ1-1; D remains ambiguous. This CDR3 spans 13 amino acids. Germline lookup yields CDR1 SEHNR and CDR2 FQNEAQ (reference sequence). V lost 5 bases, J lost 3 bases, and 10 bases lay in between. CDR3 loop: CASSQGLYTEAFF. The CDR3, as DNA: TGTGCCAGCAGCCAAGGACTGTACACTGAAGCTTTCTTT. The entire variable domain, with the rest obtained from reference TRBV7-9 and TRBJ1-1, is as follows: DTGVSQNPRHKITKRGQNVTFRCDPISEHNRLYWYRQTLGQGPEFLTYFQNEAQLEKSRLLSDRFSAERPKGSFSTLEIQRTEQGDSAMYLCASSQGLYTEAFFGQGTRLTVV.

This clonotype turned up a few times. The chain employs TRBV30 and TRBJ2-7, with 9 bases aligning to TRBD2. CDR1 is GTSNPN and CDR2 is SVGIG in the germline V gene (reference sequence). The CDR3 runs to 13 residues. Losses at the gene ends were 5 bases for V and 1 base for J; bases not matched to a gene: 3. CDR3 coding DNA: TGTGCCTGGGTAACTAGCGGGTCCTACGAGCAGTACTTC. It codes for CAWVTSGSYEQYF.

This clonotype was counted ten times or more. The chain carries TRBV6-2 or TRBV6-3 and TRBJ1-5, with 7 nucleotides matching TRBD1. The CDR3 runs 13 residues. The junction had 5 bases not matched to a gene; V was cut back by 8 bases and J by 4 bases. The V gene's germline CDR1 is MNHEY and CDR2 SVGEGT. For the CDR3, the DNA is TGTGCCAGCCGGGACAGACCAAATCAGCCCCAGCATTTT. Translated, it gives CASRDRPNQPQHF.